Presented here are 2 T cell receptor beta chains from one specimen sequenced in a study of T cell responses to AZD1222 COVID-19 vaccine. Measured with immunoSEQ multiplex PCR; TCRdb has only the in-frame clones, and not every one. In the table there are roughly 77,000 clones, 92% of which are singletons. The sample here was peripheral blood, taken on day 0 of MenACWY control vaccination. These receptors were taken from an adult in good health.

The chain links TRBV6-5 to TRBJ2-1, with 9 bases that match TRBD2. Germline V gene sequence: CDR1 MNHEY, CDR2 SVGAGI. Germline trimming cut 7 bases from V and 6 bases from J; bases unmatched to any gene: 10. The CDR3 extends over 15 amino acids. CDR3 in DNA: TGTGCCAGCACCCAACGACTAGCGGCCTCCAATGAGCAGTTCTTC. The encoded protein is CASTQRLAASNEQFF.

The chain carries TRBV6-5 and TRBJ2-5; weak D call: TRBD1 (6 bases). Germline V gene lookup returns CDR1 MNHEY and CDR2 SVGAGI. The CDR3 totals 14 residues. The germline V and J ends were trimmed by 6 bases and 5 bases, with 16 bases remaining between them. The CDR3 is CASSSDRFTETQYF. The DNA of the CDR3 is TGTGCCAGCAGCTCCGACAGGTTTACGGAGACCCAGTACTTC.